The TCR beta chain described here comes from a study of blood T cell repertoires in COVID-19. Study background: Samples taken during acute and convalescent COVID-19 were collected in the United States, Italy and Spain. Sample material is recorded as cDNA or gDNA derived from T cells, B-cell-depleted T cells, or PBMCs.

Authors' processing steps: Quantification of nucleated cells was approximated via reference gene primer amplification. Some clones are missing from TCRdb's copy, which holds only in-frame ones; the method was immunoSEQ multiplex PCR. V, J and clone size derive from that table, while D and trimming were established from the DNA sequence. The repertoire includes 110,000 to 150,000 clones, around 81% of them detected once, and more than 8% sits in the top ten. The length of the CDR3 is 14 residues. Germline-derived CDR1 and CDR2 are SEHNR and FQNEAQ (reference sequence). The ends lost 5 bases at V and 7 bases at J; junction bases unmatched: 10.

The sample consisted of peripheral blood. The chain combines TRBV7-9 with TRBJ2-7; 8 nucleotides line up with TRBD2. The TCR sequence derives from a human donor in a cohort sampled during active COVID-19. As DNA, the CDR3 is TGTGCCAGCAGCCCCCTGGCGGGAGGCCAGGAGCAGTACTTC. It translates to CASSPLAGGQEQYF.